These 18 T cell receptor beta chains came from one sample sequenced in a study of blood T cell repertoires in COVID-19. Using immunoSEQ multiplex PCR, the repertoire was profiled, and TCRdb retains in-frame clones only, with some absent. The table shows roughly 160,000 clones, with roughly 84% occurring only once. The sample was peripheral blood. The receptors here all came from a woman aged 50 to 60 with COVID-19, enrolled during active disease.

The CDR3 is CASPGRTGELFF. DNA for the CDR3: TGTGCCAGCCCAGGGAGGACCGGGGAGCTGTTTTTT. The rearrangement uses TRBV12-3 or TRBV12-4 and TRBJ2-2; D might be TRBD2 (6 bases). The CDR3 totals 12 residues. V was cut by 8 bases and J by 5 bases, with 9 bases left in between.

This chain connects TRBV9 to TRBJ1-6; 8 positions match TRBD1. Germline CDR1 and CDR2: SGDLS and YYNGEE. V dropped 4 bases and J dropped 7; count of bases not matched to a gene: 7. The CDR3 has 15 amino acids. The CDR3 coding sequence is TGTGCCAGCAGCTCCCAAACAGGGGGGAATTCACCCCTCCACTTT. It is translated as CASSSQTGGNSPLHF. The full variable domain, rest sourced from reference TRBV9 and TRBJ1-6, is DSGVTQTPKHLITATGQRVTLRCSPRSGDLSVYWYQQSLDQGLQFLIQYYNGEERAKGNILERFSAQQFPDLHSELNLSSLELGDSALYFCASSSQTGGNSPLHFGNGTRLTVT.

This chain links TRBV2 with TRBJ1-2; 9 nucleotides line up with TRBD1. The CDR3 runs to 14 residues. Trimming took 7 bases from V and 2 from J; bases not matched to a gene: 5. Germline assignment: CDR1 SNHLY and CDR2 FYNNEI. CDR3 nucleotides: TGTGCCAGCACCGCACAGGGGGCGAACTATGGCTACACCTTC. It yields the protein CASTAQGANYGYTF.

This clone was seen a handful of times. The genes are TRBV6-5 and TRBJ1-1; 8 positions match TRBD1. Germline CDR1 reads MNHEY; CDR2 reads SVGAGI. The CDR3 runs to 15 residues. The trim removed 4 bases at V and 2 bases at J, leaving 6 bases unmatched. The CDR3 spells CASSWGQVQNTEAFF. The DNA of the CDR3 is TGTGCCAGCAGTTGGGGACAGGTTCAAAACACTGAAGCTTTCTTT.

This clone was picked up one time. The gene calls are TRBV11-3 and TRBJ2-5; TRBD2 is a possible D gene (6 bases). Germline CDR1 is SGHNT and CDR2 is YENEEA. Trimming left V 5 bases short and J 2 bases short, with 12 bases between. The CDR3 is 14 amino acids. The CDR3 loop reads CASSPTSSQETQYF. In DNA, the CDR3 is TGTGCCAGCAGCCCGACTAGTTCTCAAGAGACCCAGTACTTC.

CDR3: CASSYRTGVSNQPQHF. CDR3 coding DNA: TGTGCCAGCAGCTACCGGACAGGGGTGAGCAATCAGCCCCAGCATTTT. This chain joins TRBV7-2 and TRBJ1-5; 9 bases agree with TRBD1. This CDR3 comprises 16 residues. Germline V CDR1 and CDR2: SGHTA, FQGNSA. Losses at the gene ends were 4 bases for V and 1 base for J; bases not matched to a gene: 5. The whole variable domain, filled in from reference TRBV7-2 and TRBJ1-5, reads GAGVSQSPSNKVTEKGKDVELRCDPISGHTALYWYRQSLGQGLEFLIYFQGNSAPDKSGLPSDRFSAERTGGSVSTLTIQRTQQEDSAVYLCASSYRTGVSNQPQHFGDGTRLSIL.

This chain links TRBV4-2 with TRBJ2-1, with TRBD1 identical over 8 bases. The CDR3 is 15 residues long. Germline V gives CDR1 LGHNA, CDR2 YNFKEQ. The V segment lost 4 bases and the J segment 5 bases; nucleotides outside the gene matches: 7. The CDR3 region is CASSPGQGPNNEQFF. The CDR3 DNA reads as TGTGCCAGCAGCCCCGGACAGGGTCCAAACAATGAGCAGTTCTTC.

This rearrangement joins TRBV11-2 to TRBJ1-2; 10 bases map to TRBD1. Trimming removed 5 bases from V and 7 bases from J; junction bases left unmatched: 7. The CDR3 loop spans 14 amino acids. Germline lookup yields CDR1 SGHAT and CDR2 FQNNGV. CDR3 in DNA: TGTGCCAGCAGCCCCGGGACAGGGGTTGGTGGCTACACCTTC. Amino acid sequence: CASSPGTGVGGYTF.

Comments on this clone: The sample carries other DNA sequences with the same CDR3. The rearrangement links TRBV5-1 to TRBJ2-1; TRBD1 aligns across 9 bases. Unmatched junction bases numbered 3, after V lost 4 bases and J lost 1 base. This CDR3 region has 15 residues. Germline V gene data show CDR1 as SGHRS and CDR2 as YFSETQ. DNA of the CDR3: TGCGCCAGCAGCCCCGGACAGGGGTCCTACAATGAGCAGTTCTTC. This gives the protein CASSPGQGSYNEQFF.

J is TRBJ2-5 and V is TRBV7-9; 8 bases fit TRBD1. This CDR3 comprises 17 residues. V was clipped by 1 base and J by 3 bases; unmatched bases: 10. The germline V gene has CDR1 SEHNR and CDR2 FQNEAQ (reference sequence). Here the CDR3 reads CASSLVGQGLLEETQYF. DNA of the CDR3: TGTGCCAGCAGCTTAGTTGGACAGGGCTTGTTGGAAGAGACCCAGTACTTC.

The chain uses TRBV30 and TRBJ1-3, with a possible D match to TRBD1 (5 bases). The length of the CDR3 is 15 residues. CDR1 is GTSNPN and CDR2 is SVGIG in the germline V gene (reference sequence). V lost 3 bases, J lost 0 bases, and 12 bases lay in between. The CDR3, as DNA: TGTGCCTGGAGGCCGGGGGGAACCTCTGGAAACACCATATATTTT. This translates into CAWRPGGTSGNTIYF.

The chain combines TRBV15 with TRBJ1-1, with TRBD1 matching 9 bases. V lost 3 bases to trimming and J lost 8 bases; unmatched junction nucleotides: 7. This CDR3 has 14 amino acids. The germline gives CDR1 LNHNV, CDR2 YYDKDF (reference sequence). This CDR3 is CATSSERTGVEAFF. CDR3 nucleotides: TGTGCCACCAGCAGCGAAAGGACAGGGGTGGAAGCTTTCTTT.

The chain is built from TRBV7-2 and TRBJ2-5, with 11 bases matching TRBD2. Germline V lookup: CDR1 SGHTA, CDR2 FQGNSA. V was clipped by 0 bases and J by 6 bases; unmatched bases: 9. The CDR3 length is 17 residues. This CDR3 is CASSLAPLAGGLKTQYF. The CDR3 DNA follows: TGTGCCAGCAGCTTAGCGCCCTTAGCGGGGGGGCTTAAGACCCAGTACTTC. Together with reference TRBV7-2 and TRBJ2-5, the CDR3 gives the full variable domain: GAGVSQSPSNKVTEKGKDVELRCDPISGHTALYWYRQSLGQGLEFLIYFQGNSAPDKSGLPSDRFSAERTGGSVSTLTIQRTQQEDSAVYLCASSLAPLAGGLKTQYFGPGTRLLVL.

This clone has just a few counts. The chain couples TRBV7-9 to TRBJ2-7; the match to TRBD2 covers 8 bases. V was clipped by 7 bases and J by 3 bases; unmatched bases: 8. The germline V gene encodes CDR1 SEHNR and CDR2 FQNEAQ (reference sequence). The CDR3 spans 14 residues. Here the CDR3 DNA reads TGTGCCAGCAATATGCGGGGGGCCAACTACGAGCAGTACTTC. Residues: CASNMRGANYEQYF.

The gene calls are TRBV11-2 and TRBJ1-6; the match to TRBD1 covers 7 bases. There are 16 residues in the CDR3. V gave up 0 bases and J gave up 13 bases; unmatched junction bases: 12. Germline lookup yields CDR1 SGHAT and CDR2 FQNNGV. The CDR3 loop is CASSLDEGRTGLPLHF. DNA of the CDR3: TGTGCCAGCAGCTTAGATGAGGGTCGGACAGGCCTCCCCCTCCACTTT.

The chain carries TRBV5-1 and TRBJ1-1, with 11 bases lining up with TRBD1. Per germline, CDR1 SGHRS and CDR2 YFSETQ. J was trimmed by 4 bases and V by 4 bases; bases with no gene match: 15. The CDR3 consists of 18 residues. CDR3 protein: CASSPPGQGAIRGTEAFF. CDR3 coding DNA: TGCGCCAGCAGCCCTCCCGGACAGGGGGCGATAAGAGGCACTGAAGCTTTCTTT.

This sequence joins TRBV5-4 and TRBJ1-1, with D possibly being TRBD1 (5 bases). Looked up from germline, CDR1 is SGHNT and CDR2 is YYREEE (reference sequence). This CDR3 is 14 amino acids long. The ends were cut back, 4 bases at V and 4 bases at J, with 14 bases in the middle. The DNA for the CDR3 is TGTGCCAGCAGCATGAAGGGGATCGGCACTGAAGCTTTCTTT. This translates into CASSMKGIGTEAFF.

The rearrangement links TRBV5-1 to TRBJ2-1; 10 nucleotides match TRBD2. The trim removed 7 bases at V and 6 bases at J, leaving 10 bases unmatched. The CDR3 is made up of 15 amino acids. Germline CDR1 is SGHRS and CDR2 is YFSETQ. The CDR3 loop is CASELSGGPSNEQFF. Here the CDR3 DNA reads TGCGCCAGCGAACTTAGCGGGGGGCCTTCCAATGAGCAGTTCTTC.